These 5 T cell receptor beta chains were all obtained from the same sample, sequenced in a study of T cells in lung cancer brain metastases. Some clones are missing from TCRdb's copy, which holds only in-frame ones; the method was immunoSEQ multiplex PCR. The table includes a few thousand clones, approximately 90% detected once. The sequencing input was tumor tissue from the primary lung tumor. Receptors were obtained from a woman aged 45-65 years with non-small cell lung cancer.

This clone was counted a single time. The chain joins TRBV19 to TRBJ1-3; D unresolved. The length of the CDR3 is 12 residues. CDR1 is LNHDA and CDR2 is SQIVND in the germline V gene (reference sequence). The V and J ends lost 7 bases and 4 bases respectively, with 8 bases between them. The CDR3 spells CASTPRGNTIYF. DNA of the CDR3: TGTGCCAGTACCCCACGAGGAAACACCATATATTTT.

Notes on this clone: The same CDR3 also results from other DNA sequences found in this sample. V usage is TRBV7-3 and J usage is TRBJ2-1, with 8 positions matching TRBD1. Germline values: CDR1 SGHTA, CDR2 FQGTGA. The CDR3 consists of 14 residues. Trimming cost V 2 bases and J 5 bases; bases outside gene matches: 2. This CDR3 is CASSLSQGDNEQFF. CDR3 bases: TGTGCCAGCAGCTTATCACAGGGGGACAATGAGCAGTTCTTC.

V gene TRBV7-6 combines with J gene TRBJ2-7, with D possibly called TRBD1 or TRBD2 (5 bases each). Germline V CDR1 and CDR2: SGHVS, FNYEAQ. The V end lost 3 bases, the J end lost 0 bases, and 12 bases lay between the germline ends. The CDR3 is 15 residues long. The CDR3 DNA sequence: TGTGCCAGCAGCTTGTTTTCGGGGACCTCCTACGAGCAGTACTTC. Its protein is CASSLFSGTSYEQYF.

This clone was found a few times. CDR3 in amino acids: CASSPPSRQETQYF. The CDR3 DNA is TGTGCCAGCTCACCACCCTCCAGACAAGAGACCCAGTACTTC. This chain links TRBV18 with TRBJ2-5; D is unresolved. V lost 0 bases, J lost 2 bases, and 7 bases lay in between. In germline, CDR1 is KGHSH, CDR2 LQKENI. The CDR3 is 14 amino acids.

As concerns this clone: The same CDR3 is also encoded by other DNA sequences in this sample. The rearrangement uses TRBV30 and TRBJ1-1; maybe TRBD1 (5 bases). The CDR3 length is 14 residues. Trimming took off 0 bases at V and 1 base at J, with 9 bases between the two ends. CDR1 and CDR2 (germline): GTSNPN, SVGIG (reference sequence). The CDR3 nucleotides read TGTGCCTGGAGTGTATACACAGGGAACACTGAAGCTTTCTTT. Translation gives CAWSVYTGNTEAFF.